This T cell receptor (beta chain) derives from a study of T cells in Graves' hyperthyroidism and ophthalmopathy. CDR3 size: 12 residues. Trimming cost V 8 bases and J 14 bases; bases outside gene matches: 11. Germline CDR1 reads SNHLY; CDR2 reads FYNNEI. This clonotype was recorded many times. What was amplified from RNA transcripts were TCR beta CDR3 regions. The HTBI set primed first-round TCR CDR3 RT-PCR. TCRdb re-analysed the multiplex PCR reads in MiXCR, keeping a single row per CDR3 protein. The sample has approximately 360,000 distinct CDR3 sequences; 15% to 18% are singletons. The V call is TRBV2, the J call TRBJ2-1; 8 bases are shared with TRBD1. Sequencing was performed on blood. This clonotype was sampled from a woman aged 18-30 years with Graves' hyperthyroidism that later progressed to Graves' ophthalmopathy. The CDR3 region is CASGRQGRQEFF. For the CDR3, the DNA is TGTGCCAGCGGACGACAGGGGAGACAGGAGTTCTTC.